This T cell receptor (beta chain) was profiled in a study of T cell repertoires in cytomegalovirus infection. Whole-study context: Public TCR beta signatures indicated both CMV infection and matching HLA type.

TCRdb redid the calling of the reads with MiXCR, one entry per CDR3 protein. Counted here are under 850,000 distinct CDR3 sequences, 35% occurring once; the ten biggest clones make up roughly 2.9%. CDR1 and CDR2 (germline): KGHDR, SFDVKD. The CDR3 covers 19 residues. J gave up 3 bases and V 2 bases, and 11 bases lay outside the gene matches. This clonotype was observed many times. The receptor comes from a human donor in good health (CMV status not recorded). Some clones in this sample may be carry-over from other donors' samples. The sequencing sample was made of PBMCs. This chain joins TRBV24-1 and TRBJ2-6, with 8 bases aligning to TRBD1. In DNA form, the CDR3 reads TGTGCCACCAGTGATTCAGGACAGGGAATATATGGTGGGGCCAACGTCCTGACTTTC. Its translation: CATSDSGQGIYGGANVLTF.